These T cell receptor beta chains were read from a single sample in a study of preoperative IRX-2 immunotherapy in early breast cancer. Profiled with immunoSEQ multiplex PCR; TCRdb holds only in-frame clones, not every one. Found here are some 30,000 clones, around 90% of them singletons; the top ten hold around 9.6%. The sample was taken from a patient treated with IRX-2 immunotherapy. These TCRs come from a human donor with breast cancer. Each CDR3 is given with its conserved first and last residue. A D gene is named only where the DNA matches it firmly. The listing skips clone size in some rows; elsewhere it reads once, few, many or a size class.

CDR3nt: TGCGCCAGCAGCCCCGCCCGGGCGACAGATACGCAGTATTTT; CDR3aa: CASSPARATDTQYF; len: 14; d_gene: -; v_gene: TRBV5-1; j_gene: TRBJ2-3; abundance: -
CDR3nt: TGCAGCGTTGGTGCAGCCTACGAGCAGTACTTC; CDR3aa: CSVGAAYEQYF; len: 11; d_gene: -; v_gene: TRBV29-1; j_gene: TRBJ2-7; abundance: -
CDR3nt: TGTGCCATCAGTGAGTCCAGTGGGACTAGCGCACTTTCGTCCCAGTACTTC; CDR3aa: CAISESSGTSALSSQYF; len: 17; d_gene: TRBD2; v_gene: TRBV10-3; j_gene: TRBJ2-5; abundance: -
CDR3nt: TGTGCCAGCTCACCTCTAGGTGGGGCAGATACGCAGTATTTT; CDR3aa: CASSPLGGADTQYF; len: 14; d_gene: -; v_gene: TRBV18; j_gene: TRBJ2-3; abundance: -
CDR3nt: TGCAGCGTCCTCGGTGCTAACACTGAAGCTTTCTTT; CDR3aa: CSVLGANTEAFF; len: 12; d_gene: -; v_gene: TRBV29-1; j_gene: TRBJ1-1; abundance: -
CDR3nt: TGTGCCAGCAGTGCGGGGGAGACCCAGTACTTC; CDR3aa: CASSAGETQYF; len: 11; d_gene: -; v_gene: TRBV7-9; j_gene: TRBJ2-5; abundance: -
CDR3nt: TGTGCCAGTAGTATCCGGACAGGGATTTTCAATGAGCAGTTCTTC; CDR3aa: CASSIRTGIFNEQFF; len: 15; d_gene: TRBD1; v_gene: TRBV19; j_gene: TRBJ2-1; abundance: -
CDR3nt: TGTGCCAGCAGTGAGACCGGGACAGGGGGCGATGAGCAGTTCTTC; CDR3aa: CASSETGTGGDEQFF; len: 15; d_gene: TRBD1; v_gene: TRBV6-1; j_gene: TRBJ2-1; abundance: -
CDR3nt: TGTGCCAGCAGTGAAGTACTAGCGGTCGAGCAGTACTTC; CDR3aa: CASSEVLAVEQYF; len: 13; d_gene: TRBD2; v_gene: TRBV2; j_gene: TRBJ2-7; abundance: -
CDR3nt: TGTGCCAGCAGCCCCGGCGGCAGGGGAGTAAGTGAAAAACTGTTTTTT; CDR3aa: CASSPGGRGVSEKLFF; len: 16; d_gene: -; v_gene: TRBV7-9; j_gene: TRBJ1-4; abundance: -
CDR3nt: TGTGCCAGCAGCTTAGGACTTGGGGGAGATACGCAGTATTTT; CDR3aa: CASSLGLGGDTQYF; len: 14; d_gene: -; v_gene: TRBV7-7; j_gene: TRBJ2-3; abundance: -
CDR3nt: TGTGCCAGCAGTTGGGGGGGAGGGTTTCACGAGCAGTACTTC; CDR3aa: CASSWGGGFHEQYF; len: 14; d_gene: TRBD2; v_gene: TRBV27; j_gene: TRBJ2-7; abundance: -
CDR3nt: TGTGCCAGCAGTTCGGGTCTAGCCAAAAACATTCAGTACTTC; CDR3aa: CASSSGLAKNIQYF; len: 14; d_gene: -; v_gene: TRBV6-5; j_gene: TRBJ2-4; abundance: -
CDR3nt: TGCGCCAGCAGCTTGAGGGAGGGGGGTCCAGATACGCAGTATTTT; CDR3aa: CASSLREGGPDTQYF; len: 15; d_gene: -; v_gene: TRBV5-1; j_gene: TRBJ2-3; abundance: once
CDR3nt: TGCAGCGTGTTGACAGGATCCGAGCAGTACTTC; CDR3aa: CSVLTGSEQYF; len: 11; d_gene: -; v_gene: TRBV29-1; j_gene: TRBJ2-7; abundance: -
CDR3nt: TGTGCCAGCATCCGAGTGGCAGCTTTGGGGAACATTCAGTACTTC; CDR3aa: CASIRVAALGNIQYF; len: 15; d_gene: -; v_gene: TRBV2; j_gene: TRBJ2-4; abundance: -
CDR3nt: TGTGCCAGCAGTAAGGACAGGGGGTCCTATGGCTACACCTTC; CDR3aa: CASSKDRGSYGYTF; len: 14; d_gene: TRBD1; v_gene: TRBV6-5; j_gene: TRBJ1-2; abundance: -
CDR3nt: TGTGCCAGCAGACAGGGAGGGTCACCCCTCCACTTT; CDR3aa: CASRQGGSPLHF; len: 12; d_gene: -; v_gene: TRBV6-5; j_gene: TRBJ1-6; abundance: few
CDR3nt: TGCAGCGTTGACTTCGGACAGGGGCTAACTGGCTACACCTTC; CDR3aa: CSVDFGQGLTGYTF; len: 14; d_gene: TRBD1; v_gene: TRBV29-1; j_gene: TRBJ1-2; abundance: -
CDR3nt: TGTGCCTGGGGGAACTCCAACCGGTACACTGAAGCTTTCTTT; CDR3aa: CAWGNSNRYTEAFF; len: 14; d_gene: -; v_gene: TRBV30; j_gene: TRBJ1-1; abundance: -
CDR3nt: TGCGCCAGCTCAACAGCCCCGGGACCCGACTACGAGCAGTACTTC; CDR3aa: CASSTAPGPDYEQYF; len: 15; d_gene: -; v_gene: TRBV5-1; j_gene: TRBJ2-7; abundance: -
CDR3nt: TGTGCCTGGGGGCGACAGGGCTTCAGCAATGAGCAGTTCTTC; CDR3aa: CAWGRQGFSNEQFF; len: 14; d_gene: TRBD1; v_gene: TRBV30; j_gene: TRBJ2-1; abundance: -
CDR3nt: TGTGCCAGCAGCTCCCAGAGGGCCGGGAGAGAGACCCAGTACTTC; CDR3aa: CASSSQRAGRETQYF; len: 15; d_gene: -; v_gene: TRBV7-9; j_gene: TRBJ2-5; abundance: -
CDR3nt: TGTGCCAGCTCTCCTGACAGGGGGCTTTCGGACTATGGCTACACCTTC; CDR3aa: CASSPDRGLSDYGYTF; len: 16; d_gene: TRBD1; v_gene: TRBV18; j_gene: TRBJ1-2; abundance: -
CDR3nt: TGTGCCAGCAGCAAAGACCCGGGACAGTTCTATGGCTACACCTTC; CDR3aa: CASSKDPGQFYGYTF; len: 15; d_gene: -; v_gene: TRBV21-1; j_gene: TRBJ1-2; abundance: -
CDR3nt: TGTGCCAGCAGCCGACGACAGGGGAAGGGTAAAGCTTTCTTT; CDR3aa: CASSRRQGKGKAFF; len: 14; d_gene: TRBD1; v_gene: TRBV6-5; j_gene: TRBJ1-1; abundance: -
CDR3nt: TGTGCCAGCAGCCCTAGGGCCGCGACCGTGTATGGCTACACCTTC; CDR3aa: CASSPRAATVYGYTF; len: 15; d_gene: -; v_gene: TRBV7-2; j_gene: TRBJ1-2; abundance: -
CDR3nt: TGTGCCAGCAGTTCCAAACGCCGGGGGGCCACAGATACGCAGTATTTT; CDR3aa: CASSSKRRGATDTQYF; len: 16; d_gene: -; v_gene: TRBV6-7; j_gene: TRBJ2-3; abundance: -
CDR3nt: TGTGCCAGCAGCTTAGAACGGGGGAAAGAGCAGTACTTC; CDR3aa: CASSLERGKEQYF; len: 13; d_gene: -; v_gene: TRBV13; j_gene: TRBJ2-7; abundance: -
CDR3nt: TGTGCCAGCAGTTCCCACAACAGGGGTCGGAGCTCCTACGAGCAGTACTTC; CDR3aa: CASSSHNRGRSSYEQYF; len: 17; d_gene: TRBD1; v_gene: TRBV27; j_gene: TRBJ2-7; abundance: -
CDR3nt: TGTGCCAGCAGTGAAGGCACAGGCGCCAGATCAGAGACCCAGTACTTC; CDR3aa: CASSEGTGARSETQYF; len: 16; d_gene: -; v_gene: TRBV2; j_gene: TRBJ2-5; abundance: -
CDR3nt: TGCGCCAGCAGTTTCTTGGGGGATGGTTCACCCCTCCACTTT; CDR3aa: CASSFLGDGSPLHF; len: 14; d_gene: -; v_gene: TRBV4-3; j_gene: TRBJ1-6; abundance: -
CDR3nt: TGTGCCAGCAGTGGACAGGGAAACACCATATATTTT; CDR3aa: CASSGQGNTIYF; len: 12; d_gene: -; v_gene: TRBV2; j_gene: TRBJ1-3; abundance: -
CDR3nt: TGTGCCAGCGGGGTTTCTCGGGAACATGAGCAGTTCTTC; CDR3aa: CASGVSREHEQFF; len: 13; d_gene: -; v_gene: TRBV7-9; j_gene: TRBJ2-1; abundance: few
CDR3nt: TGTGCCAGCAGCTTAGCCCCAACAGGGGGGAGGGTTGAGCAGTTCTTC; CDR3aa: CASSLAPTGGRVEQFF; len: 16; d_gene: -; v_gene: TRBV7-6; j_gene: TRBJ2-1; abundance: -
CDR3nt: TGCGCCAGCAGCGCACTAGCGGGGGGGGCACTTTTTGATACGCAGTATTTT; CDR3aa: CASSALAGGALFDTQYF; len: 17; d_gene: TRBD2; v_gene: TRBV5-1; j_gene: TRBJ2-3; abundance: -
CDR3nt: TGCGCCAGCAGCTTGTCTTCAAAGACCTACGAGCAGTACTTC; CDR3aa: CASSLSSKTYEQYF; len: 14; d_gene: -; v_gene: TRBV5-1; j_gene: TRBJ2-7; abundance: -